This TCR beta chain is drawn from a study of T cells after yellow fever vaccination. For the study at large: Fractions containing few cells were prepared with SMART-Seq v4 Ultra Low Input.

Study findings and constraints: Subsequent booster samples again held most clones from primary vaccination (96% CD4, 85% to 90% CD8). From the bulk population, abundant clonotypes could contaminate and appear within FACS-sorted repertoires.

Germline loops: CDR1 KGHDR, CDR2 SFDVKD. This CDR3 has 13 residues. Between the trimmed V and J ends, which lost 5 bases and 6 bases, there was a span of 11 bases. This clonotype was counted a few times. Its target is not known. 5'RACE template switching generated TCR cDNA, adding a universal primer site and UMIs. TCRdb processed the 5' RACE reads anew with MiXCR; each CDR3 protein has one entry. The table records 280,000 or so distinct CDR3 sequences, 7.5% to 9.5% of them present only once. The chain links TRBV24-1 to TRBJ2-3, with D hard to call. The starting material was CD4+ T cells sorted from PBMCs, obtained 5 days after the yellow fever booster vaccination. The sequence was collected from a man younger than 35 who received the YFV17D yellow fever vaccine. CDR3 sequence reads: CATSAYGVDTQYF. For the CDR3, the DNA is TGTGCCACCAGTGCCTATGGGGTGGATACGCAGTATTTT.